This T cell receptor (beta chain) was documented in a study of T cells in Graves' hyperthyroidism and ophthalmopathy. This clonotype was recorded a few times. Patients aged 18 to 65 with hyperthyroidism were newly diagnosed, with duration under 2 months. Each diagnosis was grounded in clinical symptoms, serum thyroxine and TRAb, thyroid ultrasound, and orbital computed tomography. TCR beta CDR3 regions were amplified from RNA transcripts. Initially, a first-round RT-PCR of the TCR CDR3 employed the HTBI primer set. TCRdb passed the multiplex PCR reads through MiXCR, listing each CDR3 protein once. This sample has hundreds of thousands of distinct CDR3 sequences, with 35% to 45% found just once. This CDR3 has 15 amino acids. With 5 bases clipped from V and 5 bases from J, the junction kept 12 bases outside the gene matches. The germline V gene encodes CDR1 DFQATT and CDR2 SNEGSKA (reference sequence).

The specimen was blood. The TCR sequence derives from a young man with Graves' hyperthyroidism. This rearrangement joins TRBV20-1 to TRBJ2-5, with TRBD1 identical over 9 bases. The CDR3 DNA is TGCAGTGCTTCCGCTCGGGACAGGGTGAGGGAGACCCAGTACTTC. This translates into CSASARDRVRETQYF.